These 30 T cell receptor beta chains came from one sample sequenced in a study of cytomegalovirus exposure and HLA in healthy donors. The PCR was carried out with 60 Vbeta primers and 13 Jbeta primers. TCRdb's copy holds only in-frame clones and misses some; the assay was immunoSEQ multiplex PCR. The sample has approximately 150,000 clones; around 85% are singletons. The sample was PBMCs. The source of these receptors is a man aged 40-50 years in good health and CMV-seronegative.

The chain has TRBV2 and TRBJ2-7; weak D call: TRBD1 (5 bases). There are 14 residues in the CDR3. Trimming shortened V by 4 bases and J by 6 bases, and 16 bases separated the two germline ends. The germline V gene has CDR1 SNHLY and CDR2 FYNNEI. The CDR3 reads CASSVDSVVFEQYF. In DNA, the CDR3 is TGTGCCAGCAGTGTCGACAGCGTCGTCTTCGAGCAGTACTTC.

The V and J genes are TRBV27 and TRBJ2-2; D uncertain. Deletions cut 3 bases from V and 2 bases from J, with 7 bases between. The CDR3 has 14 residues. CDR1 and CDR2 from the germline V gene are MNHEY and SMNVEV (reference sequence). The CDR3 sequence: CASSFTANTGELFF. CDR3 DNA sequence: TGTGCCAGCAGTTTTACAGCTAACACCGGGGAGCTGTTTTTT.

The chain has TRBV27 and TRBJ2-7, with D uncertain. The CDR3 spans 13 residues. The germline V gene encodes CDR1 MNHEY and CDR2 SMNVEV (reference sequence). The V end was cut by 6 bases, the J end by 0 bases, with 9 bases between. The CDR3 here is CASRSGHSYEQYF. CDR3 nucleotides: TGTGCCAGCAGGTCGGGTCACTCCTACGAGCAGTACTTC.

The genes are TRBV28 and TRBJ1-5; possible D gene TRBD1, 6 bases. This CDR3 is 16 amino acids long. Trimming removed 11 bases from V and 0 bases from J, with 20 bases in between. Germline V gene data show CDR1 as MDHEN and CDR2 as SYDVKM. In DNA form, the CDR3 reads TGTGCCGGAGGGGGGGCTTTCACAGTTAGCAATCAGCCCCAGCATTTT. This encodes CAGGGAFTVSNQPQHF.

Note on this clone: A read error may account for a junction end that differs from germline. V gene TRBV4-2 combines with J gene TRBJ1-2, with 8 bases fitting TRBD1. Germline V gene sequence: CDR1 LGHNA, CDR2 YNFKEQ. The CDR3 totals 15 residues. CDR3 DNA: TGTGCCAGCAGACAAGAGAATACAGGGGGGTATGGCTACCCCTTC. Its protein is CASRQENTGGYGYPF.

The V call is TRBV7-8, the J call TRBJ1-1, with 8 positions matching TRBD1. The CDR3 is made up of 16 amino acids. Per the germline V gene, CDR1 is SGHVS and CDR2 is FQNEAQ. The trim removed 4 bases at V and 1 base at J, leaving 8 bases unmatched. In DNA form, the CDR3 reads TGTGCCAGCAGCTCCAGGGGGCTTAAGGCGAACACTGAAGCTTTCTTT. Its protein is CASSSRGLKANTEAFF. Supplemented by reference TRBV7-8 and TRBJ1-1, the full variable domain reads GAGVSQSPRYKVAKRGQDVALRCDPISGHVSLFWYQQALGQGPEFLTYFQNEAQLDKSGLPSDRFFAERPEGSVSTLKIQRTQQEDSAVYLCASSSRGLKANTEAFFGQGTRLTVV.

This clone has a handful of counts. The rearrangement links TRBV23-1 to TRBJ2-1, with D tentatively TRBD2 (6 bases). TRBV23-1 carries the ORF label, with uncertain function. V lost 0 bases, J lost 4 bases, and 16 bases lay in between. CDR3 length equals 17 residues. The CDR3 sequence is CASSQSIHSSEYNEQFF. The CDR3 DNA reads as TGCGCCAGCAGTCAATCGATCCACTCTAGCGAGTACAATGAGCAGTTCTTC.

The rearrangement joins TRBV11-3 to TRBJ1-1; maybe TRBD1 (5 bases). CDR1 and CDR2 (germline): SGHNT, YENEEA. The CDR3 is made up of 13 amino acids. With 2 bases removed from V and 1 base from J, the gap between germline ends came to 5 bases. In DNA form, the CDR3 reads TGTGCCAGCAGCTTACAGGGGAACACTGAAGCTTTCTTT. Its translation: CASSLQGNTEAFF.

This clone has a handful of counts. The V call is TRBV5-4, the J call TRBJ2-1; TRBD2 matches at 7 bases. CDR1 and CDR2 from the germline V gene are SGHNT and YYREEE (reference sequence). J gave up 0 bases and V 3 bases, and 6 bases lay outside the gene matches. The CDR3 contains 16 residues. CDR3 DNA sequence: TGTGCCAGCAGCTCCGGGGGGATTACCTCCTACAATGAGCAGTTCTTC. Protein sequence: CASSSGGITSYNEQFF.

This chain joins TRBV19 and TRBJ2-3, with 7 nucleotides matching TRBD2. The V and J ends lost 5 bases and 1 base, in that order; junction bases with no gene match: 3. In germline, CDR1 is LNHDA, CDR2 SQIVND (reference sequence). The CDR3 runs 14 residues. The DNA for the CDR3 is TGTGCCAGTAGTTTCGGACTAGGCACAGATACGCAGTATTTT. Translating it yields CASSFGLGTDTQYF.

This chain joins TRBV30 and TRBJ2-7; D might be TRBD2 (5 bases). Trimming removed 3 bases at V and 3 bases at J, with 15 bases between. The CDR3 extends over 14 amino acids. Germline CDR1 and CDR2: GTSNPN and SVGIG (reference sequence). CDR3 residues: CAWRRPGGGYEQYF. The CDR3 DNA reads as TGTGCCTGGAGGAGACCCGGAGGTGGCTACGAGCAGTACTTC.

The CDR3 here is CASSLAGTGTYNEQFF. Here the CDR3 DNA reads TGTGCCAGCAGCTTAGCCGGGACAGGCACCTACAATGAGCAGTTCTTC. The chain joins TRBV7-2 to TRBJ2-1; 8 bases are a match to TRBD1. Germline V gene sequence: CDR1 SGHTA, CDR2 FQGNSA. Trimming cost V 0 bases and J 2 bases; bases outside gene matches: 3. The CDR3 consists of 16 residues. The whole variable domain, remainder taken from reference TRBV7-2 and TRBJ2-1, is GAGVSQSPSNKVTEKGKDVELRCDPISGHTALYWYRQSLGQGLEFLIYFQGNSAPDKSGLPSDRFSAERTGGSVSTLTIQRTQQEDSAVYLCASSLAGTGTYNEQFFGPGTRLTVL.

The gene calls are TRBV27 and TRBJ1-4; TRBD1 might be the D (5 bases). Germline CDR1 reads MNHEY; CDR2 reads SMNVEV (reference sequence). This CDR3 has 16 residues. V lost 4 bases and J lost 7, with 19 bases in between. CDR3 protein: CASSSTPRAGGEKLFF. The CDR3 DNA sequence: TGTGCCAGCAGTTCTACCCCGAGGGCCGGGGGTGAAAAACTGTTTTTT.

V and J are TRBV5-6 and TRBJ1-6, with TRBD1 matching over 8 bases. V was clipped by 4 bases and J by 5 bases; unmatched bases: 14. This CDR3 spans 18 amino acids. Germline V gene data show CDR1 as SGHDT and CDR2 as YYEEEE. This CDR3 is CASSPLNPGGSHNSPLHF. The CDR3 DNA reads TGTGCCAGCAGCCCGCTAAACCCAGGGGGCTCACATAATTCACCCCTCCACTTT.

CDR3 loop: CASSQMGAAPEQYF. The DNA for the CDR3 is TGTGCCAGCAGCCAAATGGGAGCGGCCCCCGAGCAGTACTTC. J is TRBJ2-7 and V is TRBV7-9, with D tentatively TRBD2 (5 bases). CDR3 length equals 14 residues. Trimming stripped 5 bases from V and 6 bases from J, with 17 bases between. Looked up from germline, CDR1 is SEHNR and CDR2 is FQNEAQ (reference sequence).

The rearrangement links TRBV5-1 to TRBJ2-3, with 8 positions matching TRBD2. This CDR3 spans 17 amino acids. The germline gives CDR1 SGHRS, CDR2 YFSETQ. The J segment lost 0 bases and the V segment lost 0 bases, leaving 6 bases of the junction unmatched. CDR3 bases: TGCGCCAGCAGCTTGGAAAGCGGGGGATTCAGCACAGATACGCAGTATTTT. Translating it yields CASSLESGGFSTDTQYF. Full variable domain (remainder filled in from reference TRBV5-1 and TRBJ2-3): KAGVTQTPRYLIKTRGQQVTLSCSPISGHRSVSWYQQTPGQGLQFLFEYFSETQRNKGNFPGRFSGRQFSNSRSEMNVSTLELGDSALYLCASSLESGGFSTDTQYFGPGTRLTVL.

The chain has TRBV7-6 and TRBJ2-5, with TRBD2 matching over 13 bases. V lost 2 bases to trimming and J lost 6 bases; unmatched junction nucleotides: 12. There are 18 residues in the CDR3. Germline CDR1 and CDR2: SGHVS and FNYEAQ. The CDR3 DNA reads as TGTGCCAGCAGCTTACGCAGTGGGACTAGCGGGGACGTGAAGACCCAGTACTTC. Protein: CASSLRSGTSGDVKTQYF.

The V gene is TRBV4-1, the J gene TRBJ2-7; unclear D gene. The ends were cut back, 0 bases at V and 4 bases at J, with 13 bases in the middle. CDR3 length: 15 amino acids. Germline lookup yields CDR1 MGHRA and CDR2 YSYEKL. CDR3 region: CASSQDPGIPYEQYF. For the CDR3, the DNA is TGCGCCAGCAGCCAAGATCCGGGTATTCCTTACGAGCAGTACTTC.

This clone appeared a single time. The rearrangement uses TRBV7-2 and TRBJ1-2; D is unresolved. CDR1 and CDR2 from the germline V gene are SGHTA and FQGNSA. V was clipped by 0 bases and J by 7 bases, with 15 bases between them. CDR3 length: 15 amino acids. In nucleotides, the CDR3 is TGTGCCAGCAGCTTAGCGATCGGGAGGGAACGTGGCTACACCTTC. Translated: CASSLAIGRERGYTF.

The chain links TRBV27 to TRBJ2-2; tentatively, D is TRBD2 (5 bases). This CDR3 has 14 residues. Trimming stripped 5 bases from V and 4 bases from J, with 11 bases between. Germline values: CDR1 MNHEY, CDR2 SMNVEV (reference sequence). The CDR3 DNA follows: TGTGCCAGCAGTGCCCTCGGAGGCACCGGGGAGCTGTTTTTT. As protein: CASSALGGTGELFF.

The genes are TRBV5-3 and TRBJ1-1; 8 bases line up with TRBD1. TRBV5-3 is sorted into the ORF group, with uncertain function. The ends lost 4 bases at V and 0 bases at J; junction bases unmatched: 11. The CDR3 loop spans 17 amino acids. CDR3 amino acids: CARSIPGQETMNTEAFF. The CDR3 DNA follows: TGTGCCAGAAGCATTCCGGGACAGGAGACCATGAACACTGAAGCTTTCTTT.

The genes are TRBV12-5 and TRBJ2-7, with 10 bases that match TRBD1. Germline-derived CDR1 and CDR2 are LGHNT and FRNRAP. V dropped 0 bases and J dropped 3; count of bases not matched to a gene: 5. The CDR3 length is 16 residues. Written as DNA, the CDR3 is TGTGCTAGTGGTTTGGTACTTGGACAGGGGGTCTACGAGCAGTACTTC. Protein: CASGLVLGQGVYEQYF.

This clone has just one count. The chain links TRBV7-8 to TRBJ2-7; TRBD1 matches at 7 bases. This CDR3 spans 15 amino acids. From germline, CDR1 is SGHVS and CDR2 FQNEAQ. V lost 2 bases and J lost 2; bases outside the gene matches: 6. The DNA for the CDR3 is TGTGCCAGCAGCTTAAGTCGGGACAGCGCCTACGAGCAGTACTTC. Protein: CASSLSRDSAYEQYF.

The chain uses TRBV7-9 and TRBJ1-4; unclear D gene. Germline loops: CDR1 SEHNR, CDR2 FQNEAQ (reference sequence). The CDR3 consists of 14 residues. Trimming took off 5 bases at V and 1 base at J, with 8 bases between the two ends. In nucleotides, the CDR3 is TGTGCCAGCAGCATGAGAGAAACTAATGAAAAACTGTTTTTT. It translates to CASSMRETNEKLFF.

The chain carries TRBV29-1 and TRBJ2-1; 10 positions match TRBD2. The CDR3 length is 16 residues. V shed 4 bases and J 1 base; nucleotides not matched to a gene: 7. Germline V CDR1 and CDR2: SQVTM, ANQGSEA. The CDR3 DNA follows: TGCAGCGTTGTTGTAGCGGGGGGCCCGTCCTACAATGAGCAGTTCTTC. Protein product: CSVVVAGGPSYNEQFF.

The CDR3 sequence: CASSSDRIYTDTQYF. CDR3 nucleotide sequence: TGTGCCAGCAGCTCGGACAGGATTTACACAGATACGCAGTATTTT. The V and J genes are TRBV5-6 and TRBJ2-3, with 7 bases that match TRBD1. V was clipped by 3 bases and J by 2 bases; unmatched bases: 6. The CDR3 sequence is 15 residues long. Per the germline V gene, CDR1 is SGHDT and CDR2 is YYEEEE.

The chain employs TRBV5-4 and TRBJ1-2; 7 bases align to TRBD1. J was trimmed by 0 bases and V by 3 bases; bases with no gene match: 2. Germline CDR1 reads SGHNT; CDR2 reads YYREEE (reference sequence). The CDR3 has 14 amino acids. CDR3 sequence: CASSWGQPNYGYTF. In DNA, the CDR3 is TGTGCCAGCAGCTGGGGACAGCCTAACTATGGCTACACCTTC.

The rearrangement links TRBV6-5 to TRBJ2-2; TRBD1 matches 7 bases. Germline V gives CDR1 MNHEY, CDR2 SVGAGI. This CDR3 region has 14 residues. V gave up 8 bases and J gave up 3 bases; unmatched junction bases: 6. The CDR3, as DNA: TGTGCCAGCGCCGGGACAGACTACACCGGGGAGCTGTTTTTT. The encoded protein is CASAGTDYTGELFF.

This rearrangement joins TRBV18 to TRBJ2-3; TRBD2 agrees at 15 bases. This CDR3 contains 17 residues. Germline V gene lookup returns CDR1 KGHSH and CDR2 LQKENI. V was clipped by 4 bases and J by 2 bases; unmatched bases: 4. The CDR3 region has the DNA TGTGCCAGCTCACGGACTAGCGGGGGGGAATACACAGATACGCAGTATTTT. This encodes CASSRTSGGEYTDTQYF.

The V and J genes are TRBV6-6 and TRBJ1-1; unclear D gene. V was trimmed by 1 base and J by 2 bases, leaving 8 bases between them. The CDR3 covers 14 residues. CDR1 MNHNY and CDR2 SVGAGI come from the germline V gene (reference sequence). The CDR3 protein is CASSYWGDNTEAFF. In DNA, the CDR3 is TGTGCCAGCAGTTACTGGGGAGACAACACTGAAGCTTTCTTT.